This TCR beta chain was identified in a study of blood T cell repertoires in COVID-19 (dated by TCRdb to the early 2020s). Concerning the study at large: The collaborator samples originated in the United States, Italy and Spain and spanned the acute and convalescent phases of COVID-19. The prospective study material was composed of cDNA or gDNA derived from T cells, B-cell-depleted T cells, or PBMCs. Subjects who had been exposed to COVID-19, were actively infected with it, or had recovered from it provided the deeply sampled blood TCRbeta repertoires that made up the dataset. A freely available public database, intended as a resource for researchers studying the immune response to SARS-CoV-2, is where the repertoires were released. The samples were drawn from the first 160 participants of the ongoing ImmuneRACE study and from 1,200 or so subjects provided by 6 global collaborators. Sample metadata almost always included a de-identified subject ID, COVID-19 status, age in years and sex. Where HLA class I and class II types were available, the types were taken from metadata supplied by the sample provider, not from assay-based typing.

In the case of this clone: No cognate antigen has been identified for it. No base qualities exist here, and no much larger clone lies one base off it.

In Seattle, one collaborating source enrolled patients while the infection was active and tracked those patients longitudinally over the course of disease. Whole blood was collected in K2EDTA tubes by collaborating institutions according to the institutions' own protocols. For TCRbeta analysis, collaborators shipped samples in one of three forms: frozen whole blood, isolated PBMCs, or DNA extracted from either of those sample types. TCRbeta CDR3 regions were amplified from genomic DNA by means of the immunoSEQ Assay, a bias-controlled multiplex PCR. As for how the authors treated the data: Within the assay, amplification of reference gene primers was used to estimate how many nucleated cells each sample contained. To quantify the absolute abundance of each unique TCRbeta CDR3 rearrangement, sequence reads were collapsed and filtered. For each sample, productive Simpson clonality was calculated as the square root of Simpson's diversity index across productive rearrangements. TCRdb obtained this table from immuneACCESS and retained in-frame rearrangements with V and J assigned. These tables miss some clones; where compared with another copy, unresolved V genes account for less than half of the shortfall, and the remainder is unexplained. For V, J and clone size, that table is used; D and trimming come from the DNA. Present in this sample are more than 250,000 clones, 88% of which were seen just once. Clones ranked in the top ten supply 1.5% to 2% of the sample.

V is trimmed back by 4 bases and J by 4 bases, and the junction contains 21 bases that no gene match accounts for. Based on the germline V gene (reference sequence), the CDR1 and CDR2 sequences are LGHDT and YNNKEL. The cysteine opens and the phenylalanine closes a CDR3 of 21 amino acids. Here the CDR3 DNA is all that survives: 63 bases in frame from base 1. Summary of the overall study and its limitations: Clinical and demographic metadata were provided uncurated, with the amount varying by source and participant.

Sequenced sample: peripheral blood. The rearrangement joined TRBV3-1 (or the pseudogene TRBV3-2) to TRBJ2-6; 8 central bases correspond to TRBD1. The sequence was collected from a young woman with COVID-19, enrolled during active disease. The nucleotide sequence is given as TGTGCCAGCAGCCCCCCTGCTTATAGGACAGGGTTCGGCTCCGGGGCCAACGTCCTGACTTTC. Translated, this is CASSPPAYRTGFGSGANVLTF.